These 8 T cell receptor beta chains were all obtained from the same sample, sequenced in a study of T cell repertoires in cytomegalovirus infection. Their target antigens are unknown. From the reads, TCRdb called clonotypes with MiXCR, one entry per CDR3 protein. This repertoire shows around 800,000 distinct CDR3 sequences, 30% to 35% found once; its top ten account for approximately 13%. Sequenced material: cultured CD8+ T cells from PBMCs, taken from culture after CMV antigen stimulation. The receptors were sampled from a human donor in good health (CMV status not recorded). Some clones in this sample may be carry-over from other donors' samples.

This clonotype showed up many times. The chain joins TRBV7-8 to TRBJ2-3, with D perhaps matching TRBD2 (6 bases). The CDR3 sequence is 16 residues long. Looked up from germline, CDR1 is SGHVS and CDR2 is FQNEAQ. V lost 5 bases and J lost 4, with 19 bases in between. Here the CDR3 DNA reads TGTGCCAGCAGCCACAAACCGGGACTCCCAGCAGATACGCAGTATTTT. Amino acids: CASSHKPGLPADTQYF.

The V and J genes are TRBV7-9 and TRBJ1-1; possibly TRBD1 for D (5 bases). Germline assignment: CDR1 SEHNR and CDR2 FQNEAQ (reference sequence). CDR3 size: 14 residues. V was cut by 2 bases and J by 6 bases, with 13 bases left in between. CDR3 amino acids: CASSLRGPGAEAFF. The CDR3 nucleotides are TGTGCCAGCAGCTTACGGGGACCGGGCGCTGAAGCTTTCTTT.

This clonotype appeared a few times. The chain recombines TRBV27 with TRBJ2-2; 10 bases map to TRBD2. V lost 3 bases, J lost 7 bases, and 11 bases stayed unmatched. The CDR3 contains 17 residues. Germline lookup yields CDR1 MNHEY and CDR2 SMNVEV (reference sequence). This CDR3 is CASSFLKSGGADGELFF. The CDR3 DNA is TGTGCCAGCAGTTTCCTGAAAAGCGGGGGGGCCGACGGGGAGCTGTTTTTT.

The chain carries TRBV7-3 and TRBJ2-1; 8 positions match TRBD2. The CDR3 spans 15 residues. V trimming: 5 bases; J trimming: 4 bases; junction bases outside the gene matches: 7. CDR1 and CDR2 (germline): SGHTA, FQGTGA. CDR3 sequence: CASSRERGLYNEQFF. The CDR3 DNA reads as TGTGCCAGCAGCAGAGAGCGGGGGCTGTACAATGAGCAGTTCTTC.

Only a few counts were recorded for this clonotype. The chain joins TRBV7-9 to TRBJ1-2; D call uncertain. This CDR3 has 11 residues. Per germline, CDR1 SEHNR and CDR2 FQNEAQ (reference sequence). Deletions cut 5 bases from V and 5 bases from J, with 6 bases between. CDR3 amino acids: CASSKSYGYTF. CDR3 coding DNA: TGTGCCAGCAGCAAGAGTTATGGCTACACCTTC.

V and J are TRBV7-6 and TRBJ1-1; D unclear. This CDR3 spans 13 amino acids. Germline V gene data show CDR1 as SGHVS and CDR2 as FNYEAQ. With 3 bases removed from V and 7 bases from J, the gap between germline ends came to 12 bases. CDR3 residues: CASSFPAPGEAFF. The CDR3 DNA follows: TGTGCCAGCAGCTTCCCAGCCCCGGGTGAAGCTTTCTTT.

The chain has TRBV12-3 or TRBV12-4 and TRBJ2-7, with D possibly matching TRBD2 (6 bases). The CDR3 is made up of 14 amino acids. V was trimmed by 1 base and J by 6 bases, leaving 13 bases between them. CDR3: CASSLEGRRGEQYV. CDR3 in DNA: TGTGCCAGCAGTTTAGAGGGGCGGCGGGGCGAGCAGTACGTC.

This clonotype was counted between two and nine times. V and J are TRBV2 and TRBJ2-7; TRBD1 agrees at 8 bases. The germline V gene encodes CDR1 SNHLY and CDR2 FYNNEI. The CDR3 has 13 amino acids. The V gene end was trimmed by 7 bases and the J gene end by 4 bases; junction bases not matched to a gene: 6. CDR3 region: CASTPGGLYEQYF. The CDR3, as DNA: TGTGCCAGCACCCCAGGGGGCTTATACGAGCAGTACTTC. The full variable domain, completed using reference TRBV2 and TRBJ2-7, is EPEVTQTPSHQVTQMGQEVILRCVPISNHLYFYWYRQILGQKVEFLVSFYNNEISEKSEIFDDQFSVERPDGSNFTLKIRSTKLEDSAMYFCASTPGGLYEQYFGPGTRLTVT.